This T cell receptor beta chain was profiled in a study of T cells in localized non-small cell lung cancer. With V trimmed by 0 bases and J by 0 bases, 2 bases remained unmatched. Germline values: CDR1 SGHRS, CDR2 YFSETQ. The CDR3 length is 16 residues. Note on this clone: Its target is not known.

Method: immunoSEQ multiplex PCR; TCRdb's copy keeps in-frame clones and lacks some. Of about 91,000 clones in the sample, 80% to 90% were seen once. Study outcomes and limitations: Detection in adjacent lung was observed for a median around 55 of the top 100 tumor clones. The tumor had only one region sequenced, so heterogeneity remains possible. Maximal T cell clonality occurred in uninvolved adjacent lung, with tumor ranking below it.

The chain recombines TRBV5-1 with TRBJ1-3, with 8 nucleotides matching TRBD1. This sample comprised peripheral blood, obtained before any cancer treatment. The clonotype was recovered from a man aged 35 to 70 with stage I squamous cell lung carcinoma. CDR3 region: CASSLGTGSSGNTIYF. The CDR3 nucleotides are TGCGCCAGCAGCTTGGGGACAGGGAGCTCTGGAAACACCATATATTTT.